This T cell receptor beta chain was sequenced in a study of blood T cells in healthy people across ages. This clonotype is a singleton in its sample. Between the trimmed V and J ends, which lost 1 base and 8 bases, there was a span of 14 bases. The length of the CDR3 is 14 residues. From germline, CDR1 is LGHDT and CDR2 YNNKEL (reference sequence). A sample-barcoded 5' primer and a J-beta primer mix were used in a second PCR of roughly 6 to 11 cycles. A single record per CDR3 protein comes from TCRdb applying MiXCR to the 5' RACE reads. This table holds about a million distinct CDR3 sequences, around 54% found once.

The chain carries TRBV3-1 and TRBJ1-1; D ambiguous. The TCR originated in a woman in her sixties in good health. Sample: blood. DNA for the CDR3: TGTGCCAGCAGCCAAGCTCGGGGATCTAGGGAAGCTTTCTTT. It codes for CASSQARGSREAFF.